This is a list of T cell receptor beta chains from one sample in a study of T cell changes during pregnancy in multiple sclerosis. The protocol was immunoSEQ multiplex PCR, while the TCRdb copy is restricted to in-frame clones and leaves out a portion. The sample has 60,000 or so clones; about 90% are singletons. The sample was CD4+ T cells from peripheral blood mononuclear cells, taken after pregnancy. All receptors derive from a female donor in good health, enrolled as a control in a pregnancy study. The CDR3 runs from the conserved cysteine through the conserved F or W. The D gene is left open where the match is weak. Some rows mark clone size as missing; the rest say once, few, many or name a class of expanded clone.

j_call	clone_size	v_call	d_call	cdr3_nt	cdr3_aa
TRBJ2-7	NA	TRBV19	TRBD1	TGTGCCAGTAGTCAGAGGGGAATACAGGGGGCCTACGAGCAGTACTTC	CASSQRGIQGAYEQYF
TRBJ2-7	NA	TRBV19	TRBD2	TGTGCCAGTAGTATGGGGGGGAGTATTGGGGGTCCTTCCTCCTACGAGCAGTACTTC	CASSMGGSIGGPSSYEQYF
TRBJ2-1	once	TRBV7-8	NA	TGTGCCAGCAGCCTGAGGGGGGGGTTGATAGATGAGCAGTTCTTC	CASSLRGGLIDEQFF
TRBJ2-5	NA	TRBV7-2	TRBD2	TGTGCCAGCAGCCCCAGAGGGCTAGCGGGGGGGCCGGAGACCCAGTACTTC	CASSPRGLAGGPETQYF
TRBJ2-1	NA	TRBV7-2	TRBD2	TGTGCCAGCAGCCAGACTAGCGGGGGGGCGCATGAGCAGTTCTTC	CASSQTSGGAHEQFF
TRBJ2-5	NA	TRBV14	NA	TGTGCCAGCAGCCACGGTAGCGGAGAGACCCAGTACTTC	CASSHGSGETQYF
TRBJ2-3	NA	TRBV5-1	TRBD1	TGCGCCAGCAGCTTACACAGGGGCCAGTCCACAGATACGCAGTATTTT	CASSLHRGQSTDTQYF
TRBJ1-1	once	TRBV27	TRBD1	TGTGCCAGCAGTCCAATCCGGGACAGGGGTCTGGATTTGGCTTTCTTT	CASSPIRDRGLDLAFF
TRBJ1-2	few	TRBV5-4	TRBD1	TGTGCCAGCAGCCCCATACGGACAGGGGGCGACTATGGCTACACCTTC	CASSPIRTGGDYGYTF
TRBJ2-1	NA	TRBV6-1	TRBD1	TGTGCCAGCAGTGACCTCCGGGACAGGGCGTACAATGAGCAGTTCTTC	CASSDLRDRAYNEQFF
TRBJ2-2	NA	TRBV4-2	TRBD2	TGTGCCAGCAGCCAAGAGGGGGGACTACGGAACACCGGGGAGCTGTTTTTT	CASSQEGGLRNTGELFF
TRBJ2-1	NA	TRBV4-2	NA	TGTGCCAGCAGCCAAGACCTAGCTCTTGTAGTTGAGCAGTTCTTC	CASSQDLALVVEQFF
TRBJ2-1	NA	TRBV5-4	TRBD2	TGTGCCAGCAGCTTGACTAGCGGGGGGAGCTCCTACAATGAGCAGTTCTTC	CASSLTSGGSSYNEQFF
TRBJ2-4	NA	TRBV4-2	TRBD2	TGTGCCAGCAGCCAAGAGTTACTAGCGGGGGGCCTAGCCAAAAACATTCAGTACTTC	CASSQELLAGGLAKNIQYF
TRBJ1-2	once	TRBV7-9	NA	TGTGCCAGCAGCGAAGGGGGTGCCTCGGATGGCTACACCTTC	CASSEGGASDGYTF
TRBJ2-1	NA	TRBV15	NA	TGTGCCACCAGCAGAGATGCGGGGGCGAGCTCCTACAATGAGCAGTTCTTC	CATSRDAGASSYNEQFF
TRBJ1-2	NA	TRBV30	TRBD1	TGTGCCTGGAGTGGGGGACAGGGGGCGAATGGCTACACCTTC	CAWSGGQGANGYTF
TRBJ2-5	NA	TRBV10-1	TRBD2	TGCGCCAGCAGTCAAACCGGGAGGGGGGGCGAACAAGAGACCCAGTACTTC	CASSQTGRGGEQETQYF
TRBJ1-2	NA	TRBV30	TRBD1	TGTGCCGGATGGACAGGGGGTTTTGCGGGCTACACCTTC	CAGWTGGFAGYTF
TRBJ1-6	NA	TRBV7-6	NA	TGTGCCAGCAGCTTAGCGGGGGCCGGGACACCGAATTCACCCCTCCACTTT	CASSLAGAGTPNSPLHF
TRBJ2-7	NA	TRBV27	NA	TGTGCCAGCAGTTTCCGTTACGAGCAGTACTTC	CASSFRYEQYF
TRBJ1-1	NA	TRBV19	TRBD1	TGTGCCAGTAGGCCGGGACAGATCGGCACTGAAGCTTTCTTT	CASRPGQIGTEAFF
TRBJ1-2	once	TRBV5-6	TRBD1	TGTGCCAGCAGCTCGTTGGACAGGAGTAAAGGCTACACCTTC	CASSSLDRSKGYTF
TRBJ2-2	NA	TRBV15	NA	TGTGCCACCAGCCCCTTGCGGACGAACACCGGGGAGCTGTTTTTT	CATSPLRTNTGELFF
TRBJ2-1	NA	TRBV11-3	TRBD2	TGTGCCAGCAGCCCAGTCGGACTAGCGGGGAATGAGCAGTTCTTC	CASSPVGLAGNEQFF
TRBJ2-3	NA	TRBV19	TRBD2	TGTGCCAGTAGGAGTAGCGGGGGAAACGAGGGTACGCAGTATTTT	CASRSSGGNEGTQYF
TRBJ1-2	NA	TRBV18	NA	TGTGCCAGCTCACCGTTGCCTGGCCAGACAGCGGGCGGACCCTATGGCTACACCTTC	CASSPLPGQTAGGPYGYTF
TRBJ2-5	NA	TRBV29-1	TRBD1	TGCAGCTCAAGGGACAGCAGCCAAGAGACCCAGTACTTC	CSSRDSSQETQYF
TRBJ1-1	NA	TRBV25-1	NA	TGTGCCAGCAGTGAGGGGGCAGGGATGAACACTGAAGCTTTCTTT	CASSEGAGMNTEAFF
TRBJ2-5	once	TRBV4-1	NA	TGCGCCAGCAGCCAGACCGGGCAGGGCGTGGGAGAGACCCAGTACTTC	CASSQTGQGVGETQYF
TRBJ1-2	NA	TRBV5-1	TRBD1	TGCGCCAGCAGCGTCCGGACAGGGGGCGGGGATGGCTACACCTTC	CASSVRTGGGDGYTF
TRBJ1-3	NA	TRBV11-3	NA	TGTGCCAGCAGCAAAGTAGGGGCTGGAAACACCATATATTTT	CASSKVGAGNTIYF
TRBJ1-5	NA	TRBV27	TRBD1	TGTGCCAGCAAGACCCCCGGGACAGGGGTCCTCTATAGCAATCAGCCCCAGCATTTT	CASKTPGTGVLYSNQPQHF
TRBJ1-2	NA	TRBV5-1	NA	TGCGCCAGCAGCTTGCAGGATCAATTTTATGGCTACACCTTC	CASSLQDQFYGYTF
TRBJ1-1	NA	TRBV7-2	TRBD1	TGTGCCAGCAGCTTGCAGACAGGGAGCATGAACACTGAAGCTTTCTTT	CASSLQTGSMNTEAFF
TRBJ2-5	NA	TRBV11-2	TRBD2	TGTGCCAGCAGCCTACTACTAGCGGGGGGTGAGACCCAGTACTTC	CASSLLLAGGETQYF
TRBJ2-1	NA	TRBV7-7	TRBD2	TGTGCTAGCAGCCCTTTAGCGGGGGAGTACAATGAGCAGTTCTTC	CASSPLAGEYNEQFF
TRBJ1-1	NA	TRBV4-2	TRBD1	TGTGCCAGCAGCCCCTCGGAGGGGGCGAACACTGAAGCTTTCTTT	CASSPSEGANTEAFF
TRBJ1-1	NA	TRBV21-1	NA	TGTGCCAGCAGCAAATTGAGAGAGACAACGAACACTGAAGCTTTCTTT	CASSKLRETTNTEAFF
TRBJ2-7	NA	TRBV7-3	NA	TGTGCCAGCAGCCCCGCCGTCCAGGGATTCTACGAGCAGTACTTC	CASSPAVQGFYEQYF
TRBJ2-1	few	TRBV5-6	TRBD2	TGTGCCAGCAGCACAACCGGGACTAGCGGGGACAAGAAGTTCTTC	CASSTTGTSGDKKFF
TRBJ1-2	NA	TRBV6-5	TRBD1	TGTGCCAGCAGATCCTACAGGGGAACCGGCTACACCTTC	CASRSYRGTGYTF
TRBJ2-7	NA	TRBV11-2	TRBD1	TGTGCCAGCAGCTCAGGACAGGGCCGGTACGAGCAGTACTTC	CASSSGQGRYEQYF
TRBJ1-1	few	TRBV9	NA	TGTGCCAGCAGCCCCTATGGACAGATGAACACTGAAGCTTTCTTT	CASSPYGQMNTEAFF
TRBJ1-5	NA	TRBV15	NA	TGTGCCACCAGCAGAGCCCAGACACCGCCACGAGCCCAGCATTTT	CATSRAQTPPRAQHF
TRBJ2-2	NA	TRBV5-4	NA	TGTGCCAGCAGCGAGGACAACTGGGTAAACGCCGGGGAGCTGTTTTTT	CASSEDNWVNAGELFF